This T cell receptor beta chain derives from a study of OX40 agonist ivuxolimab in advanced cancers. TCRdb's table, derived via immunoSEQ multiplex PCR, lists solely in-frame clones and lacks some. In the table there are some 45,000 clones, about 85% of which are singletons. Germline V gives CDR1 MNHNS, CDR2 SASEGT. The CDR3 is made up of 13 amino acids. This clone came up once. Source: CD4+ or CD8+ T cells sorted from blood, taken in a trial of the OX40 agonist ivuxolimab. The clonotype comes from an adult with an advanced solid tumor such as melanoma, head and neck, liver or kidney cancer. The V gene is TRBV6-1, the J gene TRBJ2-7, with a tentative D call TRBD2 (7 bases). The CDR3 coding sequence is TGTGCGTCGGGGAGGGGGGGTTACTACGAGCAGTACTTC. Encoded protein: CASGRGGYYEQYF.